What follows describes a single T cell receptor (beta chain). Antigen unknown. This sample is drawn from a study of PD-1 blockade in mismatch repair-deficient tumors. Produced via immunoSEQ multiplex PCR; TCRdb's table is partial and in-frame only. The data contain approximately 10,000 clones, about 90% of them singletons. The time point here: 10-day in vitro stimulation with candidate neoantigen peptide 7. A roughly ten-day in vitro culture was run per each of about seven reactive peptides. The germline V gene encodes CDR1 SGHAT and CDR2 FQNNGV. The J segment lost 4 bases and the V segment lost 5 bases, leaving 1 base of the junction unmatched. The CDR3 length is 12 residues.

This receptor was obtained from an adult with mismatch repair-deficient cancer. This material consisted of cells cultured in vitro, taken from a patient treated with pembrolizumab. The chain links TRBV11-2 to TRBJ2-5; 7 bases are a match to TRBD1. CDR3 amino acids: CASSRQGETQYF. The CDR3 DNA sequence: TGTGCCAGCAGCCGACAGGGAGAGACCCAGTACTTC.